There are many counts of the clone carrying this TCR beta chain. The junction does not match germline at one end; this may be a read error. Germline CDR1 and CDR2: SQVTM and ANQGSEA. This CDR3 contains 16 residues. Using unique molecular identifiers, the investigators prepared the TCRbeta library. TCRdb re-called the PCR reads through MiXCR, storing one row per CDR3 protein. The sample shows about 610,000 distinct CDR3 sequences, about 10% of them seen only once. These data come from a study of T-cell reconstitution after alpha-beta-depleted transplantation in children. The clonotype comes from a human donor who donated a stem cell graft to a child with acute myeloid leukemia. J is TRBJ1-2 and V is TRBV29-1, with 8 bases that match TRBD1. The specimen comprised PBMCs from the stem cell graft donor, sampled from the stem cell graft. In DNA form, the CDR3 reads TGCAGCGTGGAAGGGACAGGACCTATGGCAAACTATGGCTACACCTTC. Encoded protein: CSVEGTGPMANYGYTF.